This TCR beta chain was captured by sequencing in a study of control samples from healthy donors and cancer patients. Repertoires were generated with immunoSEQ multiplex PCR, while TCRdb's copy carries only in-frame clones and drops some. The repertoire holds roughly 200,000 clones, with about 91% as singletons. Germline V gene sequence: CDR1 SEHNR, CDR2 FQNEAQ (reference sequence). V shed 1 base and J shed 7 bases, with 7 bases lying between them. The CDR3 covers 12 residues. Sequencing was performed on blood. This sequence originates from a man younger than 40 in good health. The chain recombines TRBV7-9 with TRBJ1-2, with D unresolved. CDR3 sequence: CASSLEEGGYTF. The DNA for the CDR3 is TGTGCCAGCAGCTTAGAAGAGGGTGGCTACACCTTC.